The 25 T cell receptor beta chains below all came from one sample that was sequenced in a study of cytomegalovirus exposure and HLA in healthy donors. PCR used 60 Vbeta primers and 13 Jbeta primers. Measured with immunoSEQ multiplex PCR; TCRdb has only the in-frame clones, and not every one. This sample carries about 63,000 clones, roughly 67% of them seen once, and the ten largest clones take approximately 5.5%. What was sequenced was PBMCs. Receptor source: a man in his fifties in good health and CMV-seronegative.

CDR3 nucleotides: TGTGCCAGCACCCCGGGGGGCCCCGTATTAGGCGGCTACACCTTC. Encoded protein: CASTPGGPVLGGYTF. V is TRBV6-6 and J is TRBJ1-2; D possibly corresponds to TRBD1 (6 bases). The germline V and J ends were trimmed by 7 bases and 8 bases, with 23 bases remaining between them. The CDR3 loop spans 15 amino acids. Germline values: CDR1 MNHNY, CDR2 SVGAGI (reference sequence).

V is TRBV27 and J is TRBJ1-3; TRBD1 aligns across 9 bases. Germline lookup yields CDR1 MNHEY and CDR2 SMNVEV (reference sequence). V shed 8 bases and J 8 bases; nucleotides not matched to a gene: 7. This CDR3 region has 13 residues. CDR3 DNA: TGTGCCAGCGGTACAGGGGGCAGAGACACCATATATTTT. It translates to CASGTGGRDTIYF.

The chain has TRBV19 and TRBJ1-1; tentatively, D is TRBD1 (5 bases). CDR1 is LNHDA and CDR2 is SQIVND in the germline V gene (reference sequence). This CDR3 has 16 amino acids. Trimming pared 3 bases from V and 2 bases from J, leaving 16 bases between. The CDR3 here is CASSIGRVRYNTEAFF. DNA of the CDR3: TGTGCCAGTAGTATCGGCAGGGTTCGGTATAACACTGAAGCTTTCTTT.

This rearrangement joins TRBV5-1 to TRBJ1-4; no clear D gene. V lost 0 bases and J 0 bases, leaving 9 bases between the germline ends. Germline V CDR1 and CDR2: SGHRS, YFSETQ. CDR3 size: 16 residues. The CDR3 reads CASSLERTATNEKLFF. The CDR3 DNA follows: TGCGCCAGCAGCTTGGAAAGGACTGCAACTAATGAAAAACTGTTTTTT.

This chain uses TRBV19 with TRBJ2-7; D perhaps matches TRBD2 (6 bases). V dropped 1 base and J dropped 3 bases, with 13 bases sitting between them. Germline assignment: CDR1 LNHDA and CDR2 SQIVND (reference sequence). The CDR3 spans 15 residues. CDR3 bases: TGTGCCAGTAGTATAGGCGGAGGGTTCCACTACGAGCAGTACTTC. Translating it yields CASSIGGGFHYEQYF.

The chain has TRBV9 and TRBJ2-1; 10 positions match TRBD2. This CDR3 region has 19 residues. Trimming cost V 0 bases and J 8 bases; bases outside gene matches: 17. Looked up from germline, CDR1 is SGDLS and CDR2 is YYNGEE. Here the CDR3 reads CASSVGFLASGGWGDEQFF. DNA for the CDR3: TGTGCCAGCAGCGTAGGCTTCTTGGCTAGCGGGGGCTGGGGGGATGAGCAGTTCTTC. The variable domain in full, with the rest retrieved from reference TRBV9 and TRBJ2-1, is DSGVTQTPKHLITATGQRVTLRCSPRSGDLSVYWYQQSLDQGLQFLIQYYNGEERAKGNILERFSAQQFPDLHSELNLSSLELGDSALYFCASSVGFLASGGWGDEQFFGPGTRLTVL.

This clone appeared a single time. This sequence joins TRBV4-1 and TRBJ2-5, with TRBD2 matching 15 bases. Germline CDR1 MGHRA, CDR2 YSYEKL. Germline trimming cut 1 base from V and 2 bases from J; bases unmatched to any gene: 5. CDR3 length equals 18 residues. The DNA of the CDR3 is TGCGCCAGCAGCCAAGCCCGAGGACTAGCGGGGGGGCAAGAGACCCAGTACTTC. Translation: CASSQARGLAGGQETQYF.

This chain connects TRBV19 to TRBJ1-2, with 7 bases lining up with TRBD1. Losses at the gene ends were 6 bases for V and 8 bases for J; bases not matched to a gene: 12. Germline V gives CDR1 LNHDA, CDR2 SQIVND (reference sequence). The CDR3 is 14 residues long. CDR3 bases: TGTGCCAGTAGCGGCCGACGGGACAGATTGGGCTACACCTTC. Its protein product is CASSGRRDRLGYTF. The entire variable domain, with the rest obtained from reference TRBV19 and TRBJ1-2, is as follows: DGGITQSPKYLFRKEGQNVTLSCEQNLNHDAMYWYRQDPGQGLRLIYYSQIVNDFQKGDIAEGYSVSREKKESFPLTVTSAQKNPTAFYLCASSGRRDRLGYTFGSGTRLTVV.

V is TRBV6-5 and J is TRBJ1-2, with 9 bases fitting TRBD1. The junction had 3 bases not matched to a gene; V was cut back by 0 bases and J by 1 base. The germline V gene encodes CDR1 MNHEY and CDR2 SVGAGI. The CDR3 consists of 16 residues. The CDR3 DNA reads as TGTGCCAGCAGTTACTCAGGACAGGGGAATAACTATGGCTACACCTTC. Translation gives CASSYSGQGNNYGYTF.

This chain uses TRBV5-6 with TRBJ2-7; 9 bases are shared with TRBD1. The CDR3 length is 14 residues. Trimming removed 0 bases from V and 3 bases from J; junction bases left unmatched: 1. Per the germline V gene, CDR1 is SGHDT and CDR2 is YYEEEE. CDR3 sequence (DNA): TGTGCCAGCAGCTTGGACAGGGGGCTCTACGAGCAGTACTTC. It specifies CASSLDRGLYEQYF. The full variable domain, its missing parts supplied by reference TRBV5-6 and TRBJ2-7, is DAGVTQSPTHLIKTRGQQVTLRCSPKSGHDTVSWYQQALGQGPQFIFQYYEEEERQRGNFPDRFSGHQFPNYSSELNVNALLLGDSALYLCASSLDRGLYEQYFGPGTRLTVT.

The chain couples TRBV6-5 to TRBJ2-1; TRBD2 agrees at 8 bases. The germline V gene encodes CDR1 MNHEY and CDR2 SVGAGI. The ends lost 5 bases at V and 2 bases at J; junction bases unmatched: 5. The CDR3 totals 15 residues. CDR3 in amino acids: CASSIAGRPYNEQFF. In DNA, the CDR3 is TGTGCCAGCAGTATAGCGGGGAGACCCTACAATGAGCAGTTCTTC.

Notes on this clone: Mismatch with germline at one junction end may stem from a read error. V and J are TRBV7-7 and TRBJ2-3; 9 bases map to TRBD1. Germline V gives CDR1 SSHAT, CDR2 FNYEAQ (reference sequence). CDR3 length equals 16 residues. CDR3 in amino acids: CASSLRTGQGLDTQYF. CDR3 DNA: TGTGCTAGCAGCCTGAGGACGGGACAGGGATTGGATACGCAGTATTTT.

This chain joins TRBV6-5 and TRBJ2-7; 7 nucleotides match TRBD1. The ends lost 0 bases at V and 0 bases at J; junction bases unmatched: 2. The CDR3 covers 15 residues. Germline V gene data show CDR1 as MNHEY and CDR2 as SVGAGI. CDR3 bases: TGTGCCAGCAGTTACTCGACAGGGCCCTCCTACGAGCAGTACTTC. Protein sequence: CASSYSTGPSYEQYF.

The chain uses TRBV16 and TRBJ2-7, with D tentatively TRBD1 (6 bases). The V gene lost 4 bases and the J gene lost 1 base, with 11 bases spanning the gap. CDR1 is KGHSY and CDR2 is FQNENV in the germline V gene. This CDR3 is 14 amino acids long. CDR3 loop: CASSLTGTSYEQYF. The CDR3 DNA is TGTGCCAGCAGCCTAACCGGGACATCCTACGAGCAGTACTTC.

J is TRBJ2-5 and V is TRBV2; 14 bases line up with TRBD2. The CDR3 runs to 17 residues. V trimming: 5 bases; J trimming: 5 bases; junction bases outside the gene matches: 10. Germline V gene data show CDR1 as SNHLY and CDR2 as FYNNEI. Here the CDR3 DNA reads TGTGCCAGCAGTAGACTAGCGGGGGGGTCGTCGTTGGAGACCCAGTACTTC. Protein sequence: CASSRLAGGSSLETQYF.

This clone has more than one count but fewer than ten. V is TRBV27 and J is TRBJ2-2; D ambiguous. The germline V and J ends were trimmed by 3 bases and 3 bases, with 11 bases remaining between them. The CDR3 sequence is 15 residues long. Germline CDR1 is MNHEY and CDR2 is SMNVEV (reference sequence). Here the CDR3 DNA reads TGTGCCAGCAGTTTGGCAGTGCGGCACACCGGGGAGCTGTTTTTT. Translating it yields CASSLAVRHTGELFF.

The chain employs TRBV27 and TRBJ1-4; no firm D call. The germline V gene has CDR1 MNHEY and CDR2 SMNVEV (reference sequence). The germline V and J ends were trimmed by 2 bases and 3 bases, with 16 bases remaining between them. The CDR3 runs 17 residues. This chain's CDR3 is CASSLRSRFGANEKLFF. The DNA for the CDR3 is TGTGCCAGCAGTTTAAGGTCCAGGTTCGGGGCTAATGAAAAACTGTTTTTT.

There are a few counts of this clone. The chain recombines TRBV29-1 with TRBJ2-6, with TRBD1 matching 7 bases. Losses at the gene ends were 4 bases for V and 1 base for J; bases not matched to a gene: 10. This CDR3 is 17 amino acids long. The germline gives CDR1 SQVTM, CDR2 ANQGSEA. The CDR3 DNA reads as TGCAGCGTTGGGGTTAGGGACAGCCCTTCTGGGGCCAACGTCCTGACTTTC. It translates to CSVGVRDSPSGANVLTF.

The rearrangement uses TRBV5-5 and TRBJ1-2; D unclear. The V gene's germline CDR1 is SGHKS and CDR2 YYEKEE (reference sequence). CDR3 size: 14 residues. With 6 bases removed from V and 2 bases from J, the gap between germline ends came to 14 bases. Written as DNA, the CDR3 is TGTGCCAGCATGGCTGGGCAGGCAAACTATGGCTACACCTTC. It translates to CASMAGQANYGYTF.

By sample share, this clone is medium-sized (0.01 to 0.1%). The chain uses TRBV5-6 and TRBJ1-1, with no clear D. Germline CDR1 and CDR2: SGHDT and YYEEEE. Trimming pared 4 bases from V and 4 bases from J, leaving 11 bases between. This CDR3 has 13 amino acids. In DNA, the CDR3 is TGTGCCAGCAGCGTCAACTGGGCCACTGAAGCTTTCTTT. This codes for CASSVNWATEAFF.

The chain links TRBV7-9 to TRBJ1-2; perhaps TRBD1 as D (5 bases). CDR1 is SEHNR, CDR2 FQNEAQ, per germline (reference sequence). V was pared by 4 bases and J by 5 bases, with 26 bases between. This CDR3 is built from 18 residues. CDR3 protein: CASSSRVLASVSIYGYTF. In DNA form, the CDR3 reads TGTGCCAGCAGCTCCAGGGTATTGGCCTCCGTTAGTATATATGGCTACACCTTC.

This chain links TRBV13 with TRBJ1-1; D gene ambiguous. V lost 2 bases and J lost 2, with 21 bases in between. The CDR3 spans 18 residues. The germline CDR1 and CDR2 sequences are PRHDT and FYEKMQ (reference sequence). The CDR3 spells CASSLSPLVPLQNTEAFF. The CDR3 bases are TGTGCCAGCAGCTTAAGTCCTTTGGTCCCTTTACAAAACACTGAAGCTTTCTTT.

The CDR3 coding sequence is TGTGCCAGCAGCTTTAGGGGATGGACGGATGATTCACCCCTCCACTTT. Its translation: CASSFRGWTDDSPLHF. The chain combines TRBV7-2 with TRBJ1-6; weak D call: TRBD1 (5 bases). The ends were cut back, 3 bases at V and 8 bases at J, with 17 bases in the middle. The CDR3 is 16 amino acids. CDR1 SGHTA and CDR2 FQGNSA come from the germline V gene.

This chain links TRBV6-1 with TRBJ1-5; 10 positions match TRBD1. This CDR3 is built from 15 residues. V shed 8 bases, J shed 4 bases, and the junction held 8 bases outside the gene matches. CDR1 is MNHNS, CDR2 SASEGT, per germline. The chain's CDR3 is CASFTGQGWNQPQHF. The CDR3 nucleotides read TGTGCCAGCTTCACGGGACAGGGGTGGAATCAGCCCCAGCATTTT.

This chain uses TRBV7-3 with TRBJ1-2; TRBD1 might be the D (6 bases). The length of the CDR3 is 14 residues. V dropped 4 bases and J dropped 4 bases, with 13 bases sitting between them. The germline V gene encodes CDR1 SGHTA and CDR2 FQGTGA. CDR3 DNA: TGTGCCAGCAGCTATAAAGGGGGTAGCTATGGCTACACCTTC. Protein sequence: CASSYKGGSYGYTF.